This is a list of T cell receptor beta chains from one sample in a study of blood T cell repertoires in COVID-19. The assay was immunoSEQ multiplex PCR, and TCRdb's table has in-frame clones only and misses some. The sample yields some 56,000 clones, just under 90% seen once. Sequencing used peripheral blood. All receptors derive from a woman aged 60 to 75 with COVID-19, enrolled during active disease. The CDR3 runs from the conserved cysteine through the conserved F or W. The D gene is left open where the match is weak. Clone size is not always given. Where it is, it says once, few, many or a class for expanded clones.

j_gene: TRBJ2-1
abundance: few
v_gene: TRBV21-1
d_gene: -
CDR3nt: TGTGCCAGCAGCACCGGACCAGCGGGAGAGTGGGTTGAGCAGTTCTTC
CDR3aa: CASSTGPAGEWVEQFF

j_gene: TRBJ1-1
abundance: -
v_gene: TRBV27
d_gene: TRBD1
CDR3nt: TGTGCCAGCAGTTTAATAGCAGGGGGCATCACTGAAGCTTTCTTT
CDR3aa: CASSLIAGGITEAFF

j_gene: TRBJ1-2
abundance: -
v_gene: TRBV27
d_gene: TRBD1
CDR3nt: TGTGCCAGCAAACGGACAGGGGGGGGCTATGGCTACACCTTC
CDR3aa: CASKRTGGGYGYTF

j_gene: TRBJ1-2
abundance: -
v_gene: TRBV29-1
d_gene: -
CDR3nt: TGCAGCGTCGCCTCACCGGGGGTCTATGGCTACACCTTC
CDR3aa: CSVASPGVYGYTF

j_gene: TRBJ2-5
abundance: -
v_gene: TRBV6-5
d_gene: TRBD2
CDR3nt: TGTGCCAGCAGTTCCTCAGGACTAGCGGGAGTAGAGACCCAGTACTTC
CDR3aa: CASSSSGLAGVETQYF

j_gene: TRBJ2-1
abundance: -
v_gene: TRBV18
d_gene: -
CDR3nt: TGTGCCAGCTCACTCTCGGGGGATTACAATGAGCAGTTCTTC
CDR3aa: CASSLSGDYNEQFF

j_gene: TRBJ1-1
abundance: -
v_gene: TRBV4-1
d_gene: TRBD1
CDR3nt: TGCGCCAGCAGCCACCGCGGACAGGGTCACACTGAAGCTTTCTTT
CDR3aa: CASSHRGQGHTEAFF

j_gene: TRBJ2-7
abundance: -
v_gene: TRBV27
d_gene: TRBD1
CDR3nt: TGTGCCAGCAGTTTACAGGGACAGGGGAGCCCCTACGAGCAGTACTTC
CDR3aa: CASSLQGQGSPYEQYF

j_gene: TRBJ1-6
abundance: many
v_gene: TRBV9
d_gene: -
CDR3nt: TGTGCCAGCAGCGTAGCAGGGGCTTATAATTCACCCCTCCACTTT
CDR3aa: CASSVAGAYNSPLHF

j_gene: TRBJ2-3
abundance: -
v_gene: TRBV30
d_gene: TRBD2
CDR3nt: TGTGCCTGGAATAGCGGGAGGGCCGGGGGCACAGATACGCAGTATTTT
CDR3aa: CAWNSGRAGGTDTQYF

j_gene: TRBJ1-2
abundance: once
v_gene: TRBV19
d_gene: -
CDR3nt: TGTGCCAGTAGCTATTCCTTCAACTATGGCTACACCTTC
CDR3aa: CASSYSFNYGYTF

j_gene: TRBJ2-7
abundance: -
v_gene: TRBV6-1
d_gene: -
CDR3nt: TGTGCCAGCAGTGAAGCGCTTCGGGGTTTCGACGAGCAGTACTTC
CDR3aa: CASSEALRGFDEQYF

j_gene: TRBJ2-1
abundance: once
v_gene: TRBV7-9
d_gene: TRBD2
CDR3nt: TGTGCCAGCAGCTTAGTGACTAGCGGGGGGCACCAGTTCTTC
CDR3aa: CASSLVTSGGHQFF

j_gene: TRBJ2-1
abundance: -
v_gene: TRBV28
d_gene: -
CDR3nt: TGTGCCAGCAGTTTGTCACGGAGCTCCTACAATGAGCAGTTCTTC
CDR3aa: CASSLSRSSYNEQFF

j_gene: TRBJ1-2
abundance: -
v_gene: TRBV18
d_gene: TRBD1
CDR3nt: TGTGCCAGCTCATCTAACAGGGGACAGGCTGGCTACACCTTC
CDR3aa: CASSSNRGQAGYTF

j_gene: TRBJ2-3
abundance: -
v_gene: TRBV5-1
d_gene: -
CDR3nt: TGCGCCAGCAGCAACCCACAGAGTCTGCTGACAGATACGCAGTATTTT
CDR3aa: CASSNPQSLLTDTQYF

j_gene: TRBJ2-5
abundance: -
v_gene: TRBV27
d_gene: TRBD1
CDR3nt: TGTGCCAGCAGTTCCCGACAGGGGGAGACCCAGTACTTC
CDR3aa: CASSSRQGETQYF

j_gene: TRBJ2-5
abundance: -
v_gene: TRBV10-3
d_gene: -
CDR3nt: TGTGCCATCAGTGAGTCGGAGAAAGAGACCCAGTACTTC
CDR3aa: CAISESEKETQYF

j_gene: TRBJ1-2
abundance: -
v_gene: TRBV28
d_gene: -
CDR3nt: TGTGCCAGCAGGCCATACAGGAGCGCTGATGGCTACACCTTC
CDR3aa: CASRPYRSADGYTF

j_gene: TRBJ1-5
abundance: -
v_gene: TRBV11-3
d_gene: TRBD1
CDR3nt: TGTGCCAGCAGCCCTAATTGGACAGGGGTTCAGCCCCAGCATTTT
CDR3aa: CASSPNWTGVQPQHF

j_gene: TRBJ1-2
abundance: -
v_gene: TRBV19
d_gene: TRBD1
CDR3nt: TGTGCCAGTACCCCCAGGGGGCAGGGGGCTAACTATGGCTACACCTTC
CDR3aa: CASTPRGQGANYGYTF

j_gene: TRBJ2-7
abundance: once
v_gene: TRBV7-8
d_gene: TRBD2
CDR3nt: TGTGCCAGCAGCACCGGGACAGGGCTTAGCGGGAGGGCCGACGAGCAGTACTTC
CDR3aa: CASSTGTGLSGRADEQYF

j_gene: TRBJ1-2
abundance: -
v_gene: TRBV29-1
d_gene: TRBD1
CDR3nt: TGCAGCGTTGGCCTAGGAGGGACAGGGCACAATGGCTACACCTTC
CDR3aa: CSVGLGGTGHNGYTF

j_gene: TRBJ1-5
abundance: -
v_gene: TRBV6-5
d_gene: -
CDR3nt: TGTGCCAGCAGTAGACGGGGGTCCAATCAGCCCCAGCATTTT
CDR3aa: CASSRRGSNQPQHF

j_gene: TRBJ2-1
abundance: -
v_gene: TRBV3-1/TRBV3-2
d_gene: TRBD2
CDR3nt: TGTGCCAGCAGCCAACTAGCGGACAATGAGCAGTTCTTC
CDR3aa: CASSQLADNEQFF

j_gene: TRBJ1-2
abundance: -
v_gene: TRBV9
d_gene: -
CDR3nt: TGTGCCAGCAGCGCCGGGACACGATCCAACTATGGCTACACCTTC
CDR3aa: CASSAGTRSNYGYTF

j_gene: TRBJ2-5
abundance: -
v_gene: TRBV5-4
d_gene: -
CDR3nt: TGTGCCAGCAGCCCCCCCGGGTTAGGGGCCCGAGAGACCCAGTACTTC
CDR3aa: CASSPPGLGARETQYF

j_gene: TRBJ2-3
abundance: -
v_gene: TRBV20-1
d_gene: -
CDR3nt: TGCAGTGCTAACACCGCAGATACGCAGTATTTT
CDR3aa: CSANTADTQYF

j_gene: TRBJ1-5
abundance: -
v_gene: TRBV27
d_gene: -
CDR3nt: TGTGCCAGCAGCTCGCTCCAGGGGTATCAGCCCCAGCATTTT
CDR3aa: CASSSLQGYQPQHF

j_gene: TRBJ1-2
abundance: -
v_gene: TRBV4-1
d_gene: TRBD1
CDR3nt: TGCGCCAGCAGCCAACAGATGGGGACAGGACACGGCTACACCTTC
CDR3aa: CASSQQMGTGHGYTF

j_gene: TRBJ1-5
abundance: -
v_gene: TRBV3-1/TRBV3-2
d_gene: TRBD1
CDR3nt: TGTGCCAGCAGTCCCACAACAGGGGTTGGTCAGCCCCAGCATTTT
CDR3aa: CASSPTTGVGQPQHF

j_gene: TRBJ1-1
abundance: -
v_gene: TRBV5-6
d_gene: -
CDR3nt: TGTGCCAGCAGCGGACAGACAGGAATTAACACTGAAGCTTTCTTT
CDR3aa: CASSGQTGINTEAFF

j_gene: TRBJ2-1
abundance: -
v_gene: TRBV14
d_gene: -
CDR3nt: TGTGCCAGCAGCTCCCGACAGATCAATGAGCAGTTCTTC
CDR3aa: CASSSRQINEQFF

j_gene: TRBJ1-1
abundance: -
v_gene: TRBV6-1
d_gene: -
CDR3nt: TGTGCCAGCAGTGAAAAAGGGAGAAGGACTGAAGCTTTCTTT
CDR3aa: CASSEKGRRTEAFF

j_gene: TRBJ2-3
abundance: -
v_gene: TRBV21-1
d_gene: -
CDR3nt: TGTGCCAGCAGCGGCGGTGCGGGAGGGCCCCCAGATACGCAGTATTTT
CDR3aa: CASSGGAGGPPDTQYF

j_gene: TRBJ1-6
abundance: -
v_gene: TRBV2
d_gene: TRBD1
CDR3nt: TGTGCCAGCAGTGAGCAGTCCGGGACAGGGGGAAATTCACCCCTCCACTTT
CDR3aa: CASSEQSGTGGNSPLHF

j_gene: TRBJ2-5
abundance: once
v_gene: TRBV11-3
d_gene: TRBD1
CDR3nt: TGTGCCAGCAGCGAGAGGACAGGGGGAAGCGAGACCCAGTACTTC
CDR3aa: CASSERTGGSETQYF

j_gene: TRBJ2-3
abundance: -
v_gene: TRBV28
d_gene: -
CDR3nt: -
CDR3aa: CASSTSTLGDRSPYF

j_gene: TRBJ2-1
abundance: -
v_gene: TRBV19
d_gene: TRBD2
CDR3nt: TGTGCCAGTAGTATAGGACTAGCGGGAAATGCTGAGCAGTTCTTC
CDR3aa: CASSIGLAGNAEQFF

j_gene: TRBJ1-6
abundance: -
v_gene: TRBV6-5
d_gene: -
CDR3nt: TGTGCCAGCAGCGGAGGGCAGATGGGTTCACCCCTCCACTTT
CDR3aa: CASSGGQMGSPLHF

j_gene: TRBJ1-1
abundance: -
v_gene: TRBV14
d_gene: -
CDR3nt: TGTGCCAGCAGCCAAGATCGCATGGAGGGCACTGAAGCTTTCTTT
CDR3aa: CASSQDRMEGTEAFF

j_gene: TRBJ1-2
abundance: -
v_gene: TRBV28
d_gene: -
CDR3nt: TGTGCCAGCAGACCCACAGGGATCGATGGCTACACCTTC
CDR3aa: CASRPTGIDGYTF

j_gene: TRBJ2-7
abundance: -
v_gene: TRBV5-6
d_gene: -
CDR3nt: TGTGCCAGCAGCTTGGTTCACAGCATACCTACCTACGAGCAGTACTTC
CDR3aa: CASSLVHSIPTYEQYF

j_gene: TRBJ1-4
abundance: -
v_gene: TRBV2
d_gene: -
CDR3nt: TGTGCCAGCGGTGGGGGGCCGGAGGAAAAACTGTTTTTT
CDR3aa: CASGGGPEEKLFF

j_gene: TRBJ2-1
abundance: -
v_gene: TRBV6-5
d_gene: TRBD1
CDR3nt: TGTGCCACCGGGGACAGACCTTGGGTGGACAATGAGCAGTTCTTC
CDR3aa: CATGDRPWVDNEQFF

j_gene: TRBJ2-1
abundance: -
v_gene: TRBV20-1
d_gene: -
CDR3nt: TGCAGTGCTAGTTGGTGGGGGGGGCAAGTCTACAATGAGCAGTTCTTC
CDR3aa: CSASWWGGQVYNEQFF

j_gene: TRBJ1-1
abundance: once
v_gene: TRBV6-4
d_gene: -
CDR3nt: TGTGCCAGCAGTGTTGAGTTGAACACTGAAGCTTTCTTT
CDR3aa: CASSVELNTEAFF